This entry lists 21 T cell receptor beta chains sequenced from one sample in a study of blood T cell repertoires in COVID-19. Clones were sequenced by immunoSEQ multiplex PCR, and TCRdb holds only the in-frame ones, with some missing. The sample consists of approximately 150,000 clones, roughly nine tenths of them appearing once. Input material: peripheral blood. The receptors derive from a woman in her 70s with acute or convalescent COVID-19.

This clone has just one count. The chain employs TRBV10-3 and TRBJ1-6, with TRBD1 matching 8 bases. The length of the CDR3 is 14 residues. Trimming cost V 10 bases and J 8 bases; bases outside gene matches: 10. Looked up from germline, CDR1 is ENHRY and CDR2 is SYGVKD. CDR3 amino acids: CATDRDRRYSPLHF. The DNA of the CDR3 is TGTGCCACCGACCGGGACAGGCGATATTCACCCCTCCACTTT.

The V call is TRBV19, the J call TRBJ2-7; 8 bases are a match to TRBD2. The germline V gene has CDR1 LNHDA and CDR2 SQIVND (reference sequence). The J segment lost 0 bases and the V segment lost 8 bases, leaving 9 bases of the junction unmatched. CDR3 size: 15 residues. CDR3 sequence reads: CASAPTRGGSYEQYF. In nucleotides, the CDR3 is TGTGCCAGTGCACCTACACGGGGGGGCTCCTACGAGCAGTACTTC.

This rearrangement joins TRBV15 to TRBJ2-7; D perhaps matches TRBD2 (6 bases). V dropped 6 bases and J dropped 1 base, with 16 bases sitting between them. The CDR3 sequence is 15 residues long. Germline CDR1 reads LNHNV; CDR2 reads YYDKDF (reference sequence). CDR3 DNA: TGTGCCACCAGATCGCCGGGACTCCAATCCTACGAGCAGTACTTC. This sequence encodes CATRSPGLQSYEQYF. Together with reference TRBV15 and TRBJ2-7, the CDR3 gives the full variable domain: DAMVIQNPRYQVTQFGKPVTLSCSQTLNHNVMYWYQQKSSQAPKLLFHYYDKDFNNEADTPDNFQSRRPNTSFCFLDIRSPGLGDTAMYLCATRSPGLQSYEQYFGPGTRLTVT.

The chain links TRBV27 to TRBJ2-3; D not resolved. V was shortened by 8 bases and J by 0 bases, with 12 bases between the two germline ends. CDR3 length: 14 residues. CDR1 MNHEY and CDR2 SMNVEV come from the germline V gene (reference sequence). CDR3 sequence reads: CASAREKSTDTQYF. CDR3 coding DNA: TGTGCCAGCGCTCGCGAAAAGAGCACAGATACGCAGTATTTT.

This chain connects TRBV30 to TRBJ2-7; weak D call: TRBD1 (6 bases). The length of the CDR3 is 13 residues. V was shortened by 0 bases and J by 4 bases, with 10 bases between the two germline ends. Germline-derived CDR1 and CDR2 are GTSNPN and SVGIG (reference sequence). CDR3 sequence reads: CAWSVGQGYEQYF. DNA of the CDR3: TGTGCCTGGAGTGTAGGGCAGGGGTACGAGCAGTACTTC.

Notes on this clone: Other DNA sequences from this sample encode an identical CDR3 as well. The chain uses TRBV2 and TRBJ1-1; a possible D gene is TRBD1 (5 bases). The ends were cut back, 3 bases at V and 5 bases at J, with 10 bases in the middle. The CDR3 contains 13 residues. CDR1 and CDR2 (germline): SNHLY, FYNNEI. For the CDR3, the DNA is TGTGCCAGCAGTGACAGGGTCGGGACTGAAGCTTTCTTT. Residues: CASSDRVGTEAFF.

The chain combines TRBV30 with TRBJ1-5; 8 bases are shared with TRBD1. Losses at the gene ends were 0 bases for V and 0 bases for J; bases not matched to a gene: 10. Germline V gene lookup returns CDR1 GTSNPN and CDR2 SVGIG (reference sequence). This CDR3 has 18 amino acids. The CDR3 nucleotides read TGTGCCTGGAGTGTCTCAAGGACAGGGACTTATAGCAATCAGCCCCAGCATTTT. It is translated as CAWSVSRTGTYSNQPQHF.

This chain links TRBV24-1 with TRBJ2-2; 7 positions agree with TRBD2. This CDR3 is built from 17 residues. Trimming at V came to 4 bases and at J to 5 bases, leaving 12 bases not matched to a gene. CDR1 and CDR2 from the germline V gene are KGHDR and SFDVKD. The CDR3 spells CATSDPNFGGETGELFF. The DNA for the CDR3 is TGTGCCACCAGTGACCCCAACTTTGGGGGGGAGACCGGGGAGCTGTTTTTT.

The chain joins TRBV28 to TRBJ2-3; 11 positions agree with TRBD2. Trimming removed 5 bases from V and 5 bases from J; junction bases left unmatched: 15. From germline, CDR1 is MDHEN and CDR2 SYDVKM. CDR3 length equals 18 residues. CDR3 in amino acids: CASSQIAGGPGRRDTQYF. DNA of the CDR3: TGTGCCAGCAGTCAAATAGCGGGGGGGCCAGGGCGTAGAGATACGCAGTATTTT.

The V call is TRBV29-1, the J call TRBJ2-1; 10 bases line up with TRBD2. The V gene end was trimmed by 0 bases and the J gene end by 0 bases; junction bases not matched to a gene: 11. Germline CDR1 and CDR2: SQVTM and ANQGSEA. There are 19 residues in the CDR3. The CDR3 protein is CSVEDISAGGGSSYNEQFF. Here the CDR3 DNA reads TGCAGCGTTGAAGATATCTCAGCGGGAGGGGGTAGCTCCTACAATGAGCAGTTCTTC.

The V call is TRBV4-3, the J call TRBJ1-2; D might be TRBD1 (5 bases). The CDR3 has 13 amino acids. The V end was cut by 0 bases, the J end by 4 bases, with 6 bases between. Germline V gives CDR1 LGHNA, CDR2 YSLEER. CDR3: CASSQDRAYGYTF. The CDR3 coding sequence is TGCGCCAGCAGCCAAGACAGGGCCTATGGCTACACCTTC.

This chain connects TRBV2 to TRBJ2-7; TRBD1 is a possible D gene (6 bases). Germline V CDR1 and CDR2: SNHLY, FYNNEI. This CDR3 contains 14 residues. Trimming took 8 bases from V and 6 from J, leaving 20 bases between them. The CDR3 sequence is CASASAQGLGEQYF. CDR3 in DNA: TGTGCCAGCGCTTCGGCGCAGGGGCTGGGCGAGCAGTACTTC.

With respect to this clone: The junction shows a germline mismatch at one end, possibly a read error. The rearrangement uses TRBV27 and TRBJ2-5, with D perhaps TRBD2 (5 bases). This CDR3 is built from 13 residues. Germline assignment: CDR1 MNHEY and CDR2 SMNVEV (reference sequence). CDR3 protein: CASSFSVGALIHF. As DNA, the CDR3 is TGTGCCAGCAGTTTTTCGGTGGGAGCTCTGATCCACTTC.

The V and J genes are TRBV4-3 and TRBJ1-5, with a tentative D call TRBD1 (6 bases). The CDR3 extends over 14 amino acids. CDR1 LGHNA and CDR2 YSLEER come from the germline V gene. With 2 bases removed from V and 3 bases from J, the gap between germline ends came to 8 bases. This CDR3 is CASSQWDNNQPQHF. CDR3 nucleotides: TGCGCCAGCAGCCAATGGGACAACAATCAGCCCCAGCATTTT.

This clone was picked up a small number of times. This sample also contains other DNA sequences that code for the same CDR3. The chain employs TRBV5-8 and TRBJ1-5; the match to TRBD1 covers 10 bases. The CDR3 runs to 15 residues. Trimming removed 0 bases from V and 4 bases from J; junction bases left unmatched: 1. The germline V gene has CDR1 SGHTS and CDR2 YDEGEE. In nucleotides, the CDR3 is TGTGCCAGCAGCTTGGGGACAGGGGGTAATCAGCCCCAGCATTTT. Its translation is CASSLGTGGNQPQHF.

The chain joins TRBV3-1 (or the pseudogene TRBV3-2) to TRBJ2-2; D gene uncertain. Deletions cut 4 bases from V and 4 bases from J, with 13 bases between. Germline lookup yields CDR1 LGHDT and CDR2 YNNKEL (reference sequence). The CDR3 length is 15 residues. CDR3 loop: CASSPIDSLTGELFF. DNA of the CDR3: TGTGCCAGCAGCCCCATTGACTCACTCACCGGGGAGCTGTTTTTT.

The chain recombines TRBV9 with TRBJ1-5; TRBD1 matches at 10 bases. Germline assignment: CDR1 SGDLS and CDR2 YYNGEE. The CDR3 totals 17 residues. V lost 3 bases and J lost 2; bases outside the gene matches: 8. Here the CDR3 DNA reads TGTGCCAGCAGCGCCGGGACAGGGGTTTGGGGCAATCAGCCCCAGCATTTT. Amino acids: CASSAGTGVWGNQPQHF.

The sample holds one count of this clone. The chain joins TRBV25-1 to TRBJ2-3; the match to TRBD2 covers 8 bases. Germline CDR1 and CDR2: MGHDK and SYGVNS. The CDR3 is 17 residues long. With 6 bases clipped from V and 1 base from J, the junction kept 12 bases outside the gene matches. The CDR3 region has the DNA TGTGCCAGCAGCGGGCATTCGGCGGGGGGCGGCACAGATACGCAGTATTTT. Its protein is CASSGHSAGGGTDTQYF.

This chain links TRBV10-3 with TRBJ2-7; maybe TRBD2 (6 bases). Germline V gene sequence: CDR1 ENHRY, CDR2 SYGVKD. The CDR3 loop spans 14 amino acids. Deletions cut 4 bases from V and 0 bases from J, with 10 bases between. The CDR3 DNA is TGTGCCATCAGTGTTGGGGGGAGCTCCTACGAGCAGTACTTC. It codes for CAISVGGSSYEQYF.

The chain has TRBV5-4 and TRBJ1-6; D remains ambiguous. The CDR3 is 15 residues long. Germline values: CDR1 SGHNT, CDR2 YYREEE (reference sequence). Trimming took off 0 bases at V and 10 bases at J, with 14 bases between the two ends. The chain's CDR3 is CASSLAFPAGSPLHF. CDR3 bases: TGTGCCAGCAGCTTGGCCTTCCCAGCGGGATCACCCCTCCACTTT.

With respect to this clone: This specimen includes other DNA sequences encoding the same CDR3. The chain is built from TRBV19 and TRBJ1-5; unclear D gene. CDR3 length equals 13 residues. The germline gives CDR1 LNHDA, CDR2 SQIVND (reference sequence). Trimming pared 5 bases from V and 4 bases from J, leaving 9 bases between. The CDR3 coding sequence is TGTGCCAGTAGTGCAGGTCCTAATCAGCCCCAGCATTTT. Residues: CASSAGPNQPQHF. Full variable domain (rest looked up from reference TRBV19 and TRBJ1-5): DGGITQSPKYLFRKEGQNVTLSCEQNLNHDAMYWYRQDPGQGLRLIYYSQIVNDFQKGDIAEGYSVSREKKESFPLTVTSAQKNPTAFYLCASSAGPNQPQHFGDGTRLSIL.